This TCR beta chain was captured by sequencing in a study of monozygotic twins with inflammatory bowel disease (dated by TCRdb to between 2018 and 2021). Regarding the research as a whole: The full study comprised around 30 monozygotic twin pairs: nine German pairs (four IBD-concordant, five IBD-discordant) and 19 IBD-discordant Danish pairs. The search for disease-associated traits relied mainly on comparing, within discordant pairs, IBD patients with their genetically identical healthy co-twins. Each individual had, on average, about 151 000 unique TCRalpha sequences and 181 000 unique TCRbeta sequences available for analysis.

A roughly 2.6 ml peripheral blood sample was drawn into PAXgene tubes per donor and stored at -80°C. Without any T cell sorting, total RNA was extracted from whole blood using the PAXgene blood miRNA kit on an automated QIAcube. Peripheral blood from monozygotic twin pairs who were concordant or discordant for inflammatory bowel disease underwent deep TCRalpha and TCRbeta repertoire profiling using unique molecular barcoding. Smoking habits were recorded for all twin pairs, with individuals classified as current, former or never smokers. Results and caveats for the whole study, not just this receptor: Background noise and inter-individual variability may have been introduced into the repertoires by the differing immunosuppressive treatments among patients. Fewer clonotypes were shared with other individuals by IBD patients than by healthy twins, most markedly in patients showing signs of disease activity. No difference in repertoire similarity was observed between concordant and discordant twins, possibly owing to limited statistical power. The analysis was unable to tell different T cell subtypes apart. Measured by the inverse Simpson index, TCRbeta repertoire diversity was lower in IBD patients than in their healthy co-twins. The results gave no support for a single strong signal or clonotype linked to IBD.

The library was obtained by 5' RACE. Preparation of each TCR library used approximately 3,700 ng of total RNA. cDNA was synthesized with SMARTScribe reverse transcriptase in eight separate reactions per sample. Unique molecular identifiers containing a 6-nucleotide sample barcode were introduced through template switching during cDNA synthesis. TCRalpha and TCRbeta cDNA was amplified in two nested PCRs of 16 and 9 cycles, and bead purification was carried out after each PCR. Before amplification, the cDNA was both treated with uracil DNA-glycosylase and purified with the QIAquick PCR purification kit. The second PCR added Illumina TruSeq-compatible adapters along with sample-specific barcodes. Library quality and concentration were assessed using TapeStation and Qubit, and about 5 ng of each library was pooled. Sequencing of pooled libraries was carried out on an Illumina HiSeq2500 single-index Rapid Run using 2 x 100 bp reads and custom sequencing primers. The paper's processing steps were these. PCR and sequencing errors were corrected by UMI-based consensus assembly using MiGEC version 1.2.6. MiXCR version 2.1.1 was used to carry out V(D)J alignment, clonotype assembly and CDR3 extraction. To normalise gene usage, clonotype sharing and MAIT/NKT TCR abundance, the top 1000, 10 000 and 20 000 clonotypes in each sample were analysed. Diversity was computed as the inverse Simpson index with the vegan R package after downsampling to 27 000 UMIs. Paired Mann-Whitney U tests were applied to discordant twin pairs, and Benjamini-Hochberg correction was used for multiple testing. TCRdb reprocessed the reads; each CDR3 protein sequence makes one entry, and DNA is unavailable. For this entry, the V and J calls and clone size follow TCRdb and not the study's own pipeline. The table held for this sample gives 190,000 or so distinct CDR3 sequences. The ten most abundant clones make up approximately 1.5% of the sample.

The CDR3 measures 16 amino acids from cysteine to phenylalanine. Only the protein sequence is given. The germline V gene sets CDR1 to SGHRS and CDR2 to YFSETQ. With respect to this clonotype: Its binding antigen is unknown.

The origin of this receptor is a human donor with ulcerative colitis or Crohn's disease, or a healthy co-twin of an affected twin (not recorded which). The sample was blood. This sequence uses TRBV5-1 and TRBJ1-1. The CDR3 protein sequence reads: CASRPMVRELNTEAFF.